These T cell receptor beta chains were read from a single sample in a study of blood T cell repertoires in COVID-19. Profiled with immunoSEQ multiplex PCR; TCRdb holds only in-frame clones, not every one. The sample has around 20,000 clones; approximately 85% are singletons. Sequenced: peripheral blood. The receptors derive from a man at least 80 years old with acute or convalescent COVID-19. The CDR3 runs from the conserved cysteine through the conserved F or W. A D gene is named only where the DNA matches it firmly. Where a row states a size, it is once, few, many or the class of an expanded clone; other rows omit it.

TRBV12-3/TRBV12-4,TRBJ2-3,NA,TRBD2,CASSLVAGDTQYF,TGTGCCAGCAGTTTGGTAGCGGGAGATACGCAGTATTTT
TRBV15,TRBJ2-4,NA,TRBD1,CATSRDRTGNKNIQYF,TGTGCCACCAGCAGAGACCGGACAGGGAACAAAAACATTCAGTACTTC
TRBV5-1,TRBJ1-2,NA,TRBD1,CASSLSGTEMNGGYTF,TGCGCCAGCAGCTTGTCTGGGACAGAGATGAATGGAGGCTACACCTTC
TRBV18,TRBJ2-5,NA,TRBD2,CASSPRQAGQETQYF,TGTGCCAGCTCACCACGCCAAGCGGGGCAAGAGACCCAGTACTTC
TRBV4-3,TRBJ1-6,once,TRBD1,CASSQDRGGGNSPLHF,TGCGCCAGCAGCCAAGATCGAGGGGGCGGCAATTCACCCCTCCACTTT
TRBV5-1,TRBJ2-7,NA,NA,CASSRNARPLSYEQYF,TGCGCCAGCAGCCGAAATGCCAGGCCCCTCTCCTACGAGCAGTACTTC
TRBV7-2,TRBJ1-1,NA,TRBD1,CASMLRTGEAFF,TGTGCCAGCATGCTTAGGACAGGTGAAGCTTTCTTT
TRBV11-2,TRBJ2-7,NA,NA,CASSTSWGDGQYF,TGTGCCAGCAGCACCTCCTGGGGGGACGGGCAGTACTTC
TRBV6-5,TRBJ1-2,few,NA,CASSYRASGLYGYTF,TGTGCCAGCAGTTACCGGGCGAGCGGGTTGTATGGCTACACCTTC
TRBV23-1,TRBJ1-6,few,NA,CASSHLSWSSPLHF,TGCGCCAGCAGTCATCTGTCCTGGAGTTCACCCCTCCACTTT
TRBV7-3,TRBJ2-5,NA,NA,CASSPGDLERETQYF,TGTGCCAGCAGCCCAGGGGATTTAGAACGGGAGACCCAGTACTTC
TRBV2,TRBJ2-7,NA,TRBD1,CASSDGTVPYEQYF,TGTGCCAGCAGCGATGGGACAGTACCTTACGAGCAGTACTTC
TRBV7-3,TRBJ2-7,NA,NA,CASSLSGAIGSYEQYF,TGTGCCAGCAGCTTAAGCGGGGCAATTGGGTCCTACGAGCAGTACTTC
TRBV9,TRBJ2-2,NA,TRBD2,CASSVTASGDTGELFF,TGTGCCAGCAGCGTTACCGCTAGCGGAGACACCGGGGAGCTGTTTTTT
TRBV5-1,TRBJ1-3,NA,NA,CASSSEWPGEGSGNTIYF,TGCGCCAGCAGCTCGGAATGGCCGGGGGAGGGGTCTGGAAACACCATATATTTT
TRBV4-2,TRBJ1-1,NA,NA,CASSLGPQGEAFF,TGTGCCAGCAGCCTTGGTCCGCAGGGTGAAGCTTTCTTT
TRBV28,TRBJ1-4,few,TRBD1,CASSTIGQGLEKLFF,TGTGCCAGCAGTACAATCGGACAGGGGTTGGAAAAACTGTTTTTT
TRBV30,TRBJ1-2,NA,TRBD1,CAWSRRDRGHYGYTF,TGTGCCTGGAGTCGGAGGGACAGGGGGCACTATGGCTACACCTTC
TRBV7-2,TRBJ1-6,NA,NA,CASSFPGQQETLHF,TGTGCCAGCAGCTTCCCGGGACAACAAGAAACCCTCCACTTT
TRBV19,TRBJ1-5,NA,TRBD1,CASTPLNRGSNQPQHF,TGTGCCAGTACCCCACTGAACAGGGGTAGCAATCAGCCCCAGCATTTT
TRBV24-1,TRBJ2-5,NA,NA,CATGGAPQETQYF,TGTGCCACCGGGGGGGCCCCCCAAGAGACCCAGTACTTC
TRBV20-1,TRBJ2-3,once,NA,CSASISVGGAGQYF,TGCAGTGCTAGTATCAGCGTGGGAGGAGCGGGGCAGTATTTT
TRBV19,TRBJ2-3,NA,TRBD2,CASSTSGTRGDTQYF,TGTGCCAGTAGTACGTCCGGGACTAGGGGAGATACGCAGTATTTT
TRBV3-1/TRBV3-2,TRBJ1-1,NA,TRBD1,CASTRDRGVNTEAFF,TGTGCCAGCACCCGGGACAGGGGGGTGAACACTGAAGCTTTCTTT
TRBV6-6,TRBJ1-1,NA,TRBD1,CASLPPGTALNTEAFF,TGTGCCAGCCTCCCACCCGGGACAGCCCTGAACACTGAAGCTTTCTTT
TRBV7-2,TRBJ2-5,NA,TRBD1,CASSTMGQGRETQYF,TGTGCCAGCAGCACAATGGGACAGGGGAGAGAGACCCAGTACTTC
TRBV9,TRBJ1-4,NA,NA,CASSVRSGEKLFF,TGTGCCAGCAGCGTTAGATCGGGAGAAAAACTGTTTTTT
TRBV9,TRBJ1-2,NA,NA,CASSVDPRPRLVGYTF,TGTGCCAGCAGCGTAGATCCTCGTCCTCGGTTGGTTGGCTACACCTTC
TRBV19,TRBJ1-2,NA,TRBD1,CASSVGQGALYGYTF,TGTGCCAGTAGTGTTGGACAGGGGGCCCTCTATGGCTACACCTTC
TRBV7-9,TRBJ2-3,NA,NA,CAAPGGALSDTQYF,TGTGCCGCGCCGGGGGGCGCGTTGTCAGATACGCAGTATTTT
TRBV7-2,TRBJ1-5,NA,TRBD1,CASSLSSGGRQPQHF,TGTGCCAGCAGCTTGTCCTCAGGGGGTAGGCAGCCCCAGCATTTT
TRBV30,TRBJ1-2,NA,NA,CAWSVYEGGYTF,TGTGCCTGGAGTGTATATGAGGGTGGCTACACCTTC
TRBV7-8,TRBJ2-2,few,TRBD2,CASKSSGSGKLWELFF,TGTGCCAGCAAAAGTAGCGGGTCGGGGAAGCTGTGGGAGCTGTTTTTT
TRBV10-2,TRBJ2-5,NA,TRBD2,CASSELMSTSGGGFQETQYF,TGCGCCAGCAGTGAGTTAATGTCGACTAGCGGGGGGGGCTTCCAAGAGACCCAGTACTTC
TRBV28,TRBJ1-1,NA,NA,CASRLAGVTEAFF,TGTGCCAGCAGGCTGGCAGGGGTTACTGAAGCTTTCTTT
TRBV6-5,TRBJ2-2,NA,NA,CASAEVQNFPGELFF,TGTGCCAGCGCCGAGGTACAAAATTTCCCCGGGGAGCTGTTTTTT
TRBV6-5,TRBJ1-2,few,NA,CASSYRQGGFGYTF,TGTGCCAGCAGTTATCGGCAGGGAGGCTTTGGCTACACCTTC
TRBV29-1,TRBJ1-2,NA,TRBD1,CSGDSGREYGYTF,TGCAGCGGGGACAGCGGAAGGGAGTATGGCTACACCTTC
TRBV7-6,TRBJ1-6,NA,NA,CASSDWTAISYNSPLHF,TGTGCCAGCAGCGACTGGACAGCAATCTCCTATAATTCACCCCTCCACTTT
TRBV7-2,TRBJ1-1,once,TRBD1,CASSLIGDRGLLDTEAFF,TGTGCCAGCAGCTTAATCGGGGACAGGGGGTTGTTGGACACTGAAGCTTTCTTT
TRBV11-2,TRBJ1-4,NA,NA,CASSPHPGAEKLFF,TGTGCCAGCAGCCCCCATCCGGGAGCCGAAAAACTGTTTTTT
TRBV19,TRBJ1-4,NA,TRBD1,CASSSAGGVEKLFF,TGTGCCAGTAGTTCCGCAGGGGGCGTGGAAAAACTGTTTTTT